This T cell receptor beta chain was retrieved from a study of T cell responses to AZD1222 COVID-19 vaccine. Study observations and caveats: Researchers took repertoire samples only after the peak T cell response had come.

A remark on this clone: Antigen: not known.

Clones were sequenced by immunoSEQ multiplex PCR, and TCRdb holds only the in-frame ones, with some missing. The sample yields roughly 53,000 clones, more than 80% seen once. V was cut by 2 bases and J by 5 bases, with 9 bases left in between. CDR1 and CDR2 from the germline V gene are SGHTA and FQGNSA. The CDR3 is made up of 13 amino acids. The clonotype comes from an adult in good health. The chain links TRBV7-2 to TRBJ2-5; TRBD2 might be the D (5 bases). Sequencing used peripheral blood, obtained on day 0 of MenACWY control vaccination. The CDR3 DNA reads TGTGCCAGCAGCTTACGGGGTTTTGAGACCCAGTACTTC. It is translated as CASSLRGFETQYF.